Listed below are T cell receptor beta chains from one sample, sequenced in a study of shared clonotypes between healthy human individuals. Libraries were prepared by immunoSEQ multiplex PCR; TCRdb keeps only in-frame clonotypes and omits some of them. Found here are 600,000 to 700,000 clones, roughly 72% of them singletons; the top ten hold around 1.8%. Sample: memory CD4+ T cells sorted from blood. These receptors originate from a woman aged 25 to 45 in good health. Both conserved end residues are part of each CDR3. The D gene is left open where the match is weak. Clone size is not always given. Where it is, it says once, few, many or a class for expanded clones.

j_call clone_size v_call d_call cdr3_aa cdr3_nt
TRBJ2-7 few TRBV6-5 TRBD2 CASSYGGAREGYEQYF TGTGCCAGCAGTTACGGCGGGGCGCGGGAGGGCTACGAGCAGTACTTC
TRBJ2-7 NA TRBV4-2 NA CASSQGGAGDLEQYF TGTGCCAGCAGCCAAGGGGGGGCGGGAGATCTCGAGCAGTACTTC
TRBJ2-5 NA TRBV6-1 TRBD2 CASSAGTSGSKTQYF TGTGCCAGCAGTGCCGGGACTAGCGGGAGTAAGACCCAGTACTTC
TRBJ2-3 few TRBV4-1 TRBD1 CASSPRQGAVFMTDTQYF TGCGCCAGCAGCCCAAGGCAGGGGGCAGTCTTCATGACAGATACGCAGTATTTT
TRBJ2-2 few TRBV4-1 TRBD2 CASSHVTSGRGRDTGELFF TGCGCCAGCAGCCATGTAACTAGCGGGAGGGGTCGAGACACCGGGGAGCTGTTTTTT
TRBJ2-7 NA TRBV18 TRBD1 CASSAGTDYEQYF TGTGCCAGCTCAGCCGGGACAGACTACGAGCAGTACTTC
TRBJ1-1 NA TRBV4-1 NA CASSQGTFQTEAFF TGCGCCAGCAGCCAAGGGACATTCCAAACTGAAGCTTTCTTT
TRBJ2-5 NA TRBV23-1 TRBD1 CASSHPVGGEIKETQYF TGCGCCAGCAGTCATCCTGTAGGGGGCGAAATAAAAGAGACCCAGTACTTC
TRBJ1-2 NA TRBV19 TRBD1 CASTHGWGGATGTGRSGYTF TGTGCCAGTACTCACGGATGGGGAGGCGCGACCGGGACAGGGCGGAGTGGCTACACCTTC
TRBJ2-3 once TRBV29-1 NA CSVDKGTGSTDTQYF TGCAGCGTTGATAAGGGGACTGGTAGCACAGATACGCAGTATTTT
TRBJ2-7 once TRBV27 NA CASSLFPDHSSYEQYF TGTGCCAGCAGTTTATTTCCGGACCACAGCTCCTACGAGCAGTACTTC
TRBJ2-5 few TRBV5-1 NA CASSFGGKETQYF TGCGCCAGCAGCTTTGGCGGGAAAGAGACCCAGTACTTC
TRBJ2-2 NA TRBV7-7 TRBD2 CASSRAGVTSALSNTNTGELFF TGTGCCAGCAGCCGCGCGGGAGTGACCTCAGCCTTATCAAACACGAACACCGGGGAGCTGTTTTTT
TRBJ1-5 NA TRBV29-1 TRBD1 CSVTGTGGDQPQHF TGCAGCGTTACCGGGACAGGGGGGGATCAGCCCCAGCATTTT
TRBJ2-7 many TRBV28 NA CASSLDTGESYEQYF TGTGCCAGCAGTTTAGACACGGGAGAATCTTACGAGCAGTACTTC
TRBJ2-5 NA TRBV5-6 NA CASSPLGAAETQYF TGTGCCAGCAGCCCCTTGGGGGCGGCGGAGACCCAGTACTTC
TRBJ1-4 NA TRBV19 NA CASRDGPGTGEKLFF TGTGCCAGTAGGGATGGTCCGGGGACGGGTGAAAAACTGTTTTTT
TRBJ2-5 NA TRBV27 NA CASSFIRDFQETQYF TGTGCCAGCAGCTTTATTCGGGACTTCCAAGAGACCCAGTACTTC
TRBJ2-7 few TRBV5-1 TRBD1 CASSRNRGVNEQYF TGCGCCAGCAGCCGTAACAGGGGTGTCAACGAGCAGTACTTC
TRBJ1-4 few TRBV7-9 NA CASSFFSGGSFGEKLFF TGTGCCAGCAGCTTTTTTTCGGGGGGAAGTTTCGGAGAAAAACTGTTTTTT
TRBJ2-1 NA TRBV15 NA CATPFVKSYNEQFF TGTGCCACCCCCTTCGTGAAATCCTACAATGAGCAGTTCTTC
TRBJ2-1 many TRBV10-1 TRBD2 CASSEGLAGGRGEQFF TGCGCCAGCAGTGAGGGACTAGCGGGAGGACGGGGTGAGCAGTTCTTC
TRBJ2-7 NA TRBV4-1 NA CASSPYRAWEQYF TGCGCCAGCAGCCCGTACCGGGCGTGGGAGCAGTACTTC
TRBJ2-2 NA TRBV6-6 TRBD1 CAGRGGANTGELFF TGTGCCGGCAGAGGGGGCGCGAACACCGGGGAGCTGTTTTTT
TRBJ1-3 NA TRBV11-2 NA CASSLGQGSGNTIYF TGTGCCAGCAGCTTAGGTCAGGGCTCTGGAAACACCATATATTTT
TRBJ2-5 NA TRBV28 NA CASSLAVGAQETQYF TGTGCCAGCAGTTTGGCCGTAGGGGCCCAAGAGACCCAGTACTTC
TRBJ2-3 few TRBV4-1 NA CASSQDGSAPLTTDTQYF TGCGCCAGCAGCCAAGATGGGAGTGCACCGTTGACAACAGATACGCAGTATTTT
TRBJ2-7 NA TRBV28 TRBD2 CATISGRISYEQYF TGTGCCACCATTAGCGGGAGAATCTCCTACGAGCAGTACTTC
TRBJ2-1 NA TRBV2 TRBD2 CASRRLLAGGRNEQFF TGTGCCAGCAGGCGCCTGTTAGCGGGAGGCCGGAATGAGCAGTTCTTC
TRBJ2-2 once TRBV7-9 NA CASSPLGKQDANTGELFF TGTGCCAGCAGCCCTTTAGGGAAACAGGACGCGAACACCGGGGAGCTGTTTTTT
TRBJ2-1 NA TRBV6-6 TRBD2 CASSYAQLAGVVEQFF TGTGCCAGCAGTTACGCACAGCTAGCGGGAGTGGTTGAGCAGTTCTTC
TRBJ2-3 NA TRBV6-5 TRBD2 CASSYRLAGGADTQYF TGTGCCAGCAGTTATAGGCTAGCGGGAGGTGCAGATACGCAGTATTTT
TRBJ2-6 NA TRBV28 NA CASSLHSSGANVLTF TGTGCCAGCAGTTTGCACAGCTCTGGGGCCAACGTCCTGACTTTC
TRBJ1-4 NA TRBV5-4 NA CASSFRTDEKLFF TGTGCCAGCAGCTTCCGGACTGATGAAAAACTGTTTTTT
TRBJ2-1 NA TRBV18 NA CASSPLEISSYNEQFF TGTGCCAGCTCACCGCTAGAGATTAGCTCCTACAATGAGCAGTTCTTC
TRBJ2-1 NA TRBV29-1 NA CSVVVLANEQFF TGCAGCGTTGTTGTCCTGGCCAATGAGCAGTTCTTC
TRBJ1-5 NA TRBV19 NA CASTPGAQPQHF TGTGCCAGTACACCAGGGGCTCAGCCCCAGCATTTT
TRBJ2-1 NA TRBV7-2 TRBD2 CASSLGLAGVEQFF TGTGCCAGCAGCTTGGGCCTAGCGGGAGTTGAGCAGTTCTTC
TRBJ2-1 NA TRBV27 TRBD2 CASMEIAGVRNEQFF TGTGCCAGCATGGAAATAGCGGGAGTTAGGAATGAGCAGTTCTTC
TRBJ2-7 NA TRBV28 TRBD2 CASSRPGLVYEQYF TGTGCCAGCAGCCGTCCGGGACTAGTCTACGAGCAGTACTTC
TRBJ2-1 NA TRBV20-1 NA CSTGNNEQFF TGCAGTACCGGAAACAATGAGCAGTTCTTC
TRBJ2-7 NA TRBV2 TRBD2 CASKSAPGGGYEQYF TGTGCCAGTAAGTCTGCCCCTGGCGGGGGATACGAGCAGTACTTC